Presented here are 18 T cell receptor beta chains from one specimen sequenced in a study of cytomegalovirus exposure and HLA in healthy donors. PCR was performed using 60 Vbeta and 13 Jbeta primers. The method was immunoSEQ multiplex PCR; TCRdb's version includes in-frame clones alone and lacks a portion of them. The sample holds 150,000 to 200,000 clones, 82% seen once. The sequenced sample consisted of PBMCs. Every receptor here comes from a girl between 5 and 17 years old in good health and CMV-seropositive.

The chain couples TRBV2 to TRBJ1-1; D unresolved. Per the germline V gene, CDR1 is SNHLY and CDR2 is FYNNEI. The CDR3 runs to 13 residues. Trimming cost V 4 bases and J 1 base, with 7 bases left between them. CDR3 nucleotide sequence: TGTGCCAGCAGTGGGGCGGGGAACACTGAAGCTTTCTTT. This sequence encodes CASSGAGNTEAFF.

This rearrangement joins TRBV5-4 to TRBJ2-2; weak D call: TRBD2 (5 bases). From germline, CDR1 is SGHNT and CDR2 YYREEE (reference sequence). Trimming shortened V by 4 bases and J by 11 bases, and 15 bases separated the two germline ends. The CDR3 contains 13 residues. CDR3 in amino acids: CASSLPPSLELFF. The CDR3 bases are TGTGCCAGCAGCCTCCCCCCTAGCTTAGAGCTGTTTTTT. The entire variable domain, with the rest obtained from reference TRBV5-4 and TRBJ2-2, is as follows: ETGVTQSPTHLIKTRGQQVTLRCSSQSGHNTVSWYQQALGQGPQFIFQYYREEENGRGNFPPRFSGLQFPNYSSELNVNALELDDSALYLCASSLPPSLELFFGEGSRLTVL.

DNA for the CDR3: TGTGCCAGCAGTTTATCGAGGGTTCCAGATACGCAGTATTTT. Protein: CASSLSRVPDTQYF. V is TRBV27 and J is TRBJ2-3; perhaps TRBD2 as D (5 bases). V gave up 0 bases and J gave up 4 bases, with 8 bases separating them. This CDR3 comprises 14 residues. The germline V gene encodes CDR1 MNHEY and CDR2 SMNVEV (reference sequence).

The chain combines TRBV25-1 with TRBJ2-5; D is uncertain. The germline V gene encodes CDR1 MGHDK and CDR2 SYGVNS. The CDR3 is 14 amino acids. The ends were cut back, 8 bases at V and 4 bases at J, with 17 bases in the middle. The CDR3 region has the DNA TGTGCCAGCTCCTCACCCCGCGGCAGAGAGACCCAGTACTTC. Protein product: CASSSPRGRETQYF.

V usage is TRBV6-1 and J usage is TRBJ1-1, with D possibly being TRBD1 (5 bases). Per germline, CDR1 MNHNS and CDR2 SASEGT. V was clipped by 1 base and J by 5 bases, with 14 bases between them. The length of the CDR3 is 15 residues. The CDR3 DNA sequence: TGTGCCAGCAGTGAAGGGATCGCCCGGGGGACTGAAGCTTTCTTT. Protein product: CASSEGIARGTEAFF.

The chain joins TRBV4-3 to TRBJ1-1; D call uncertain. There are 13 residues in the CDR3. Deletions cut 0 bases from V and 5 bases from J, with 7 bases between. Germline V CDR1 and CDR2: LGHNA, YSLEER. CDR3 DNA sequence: TGCGCCAGCAGCCAAGATTCGGGGACTGAAGCTTTCTTT. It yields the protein CASSQDSGTEAFF.

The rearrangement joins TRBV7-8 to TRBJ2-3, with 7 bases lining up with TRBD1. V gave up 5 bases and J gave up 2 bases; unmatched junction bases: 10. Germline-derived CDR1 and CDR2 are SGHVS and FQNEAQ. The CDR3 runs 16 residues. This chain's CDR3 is CASSGEGALITDTQYF. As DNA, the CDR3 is TGTGCCAGCAGCGGCGAGGGGGCGCTGATCACAGATACGCAGTATTTT. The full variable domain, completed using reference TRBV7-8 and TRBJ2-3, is GAGVSQSPRYKVAKRGQDVALRCDPISGHVSLFWYQQALGQGPEFLTYFQNEAQLDKSGLPSDRFFAERPEGSVSTLKIQRTQQEDSAVYLCASSGEGALITDTQYFGPGTRLTVL.

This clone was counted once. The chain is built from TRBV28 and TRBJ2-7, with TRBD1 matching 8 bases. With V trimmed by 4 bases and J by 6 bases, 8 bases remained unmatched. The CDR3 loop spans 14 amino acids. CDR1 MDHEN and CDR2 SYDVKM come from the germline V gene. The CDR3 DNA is TGTGCCAGCAGTTCCAGACAGGGGAAGGCCGAGCAGTACTTC. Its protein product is CASSSRQGKAEQYF.

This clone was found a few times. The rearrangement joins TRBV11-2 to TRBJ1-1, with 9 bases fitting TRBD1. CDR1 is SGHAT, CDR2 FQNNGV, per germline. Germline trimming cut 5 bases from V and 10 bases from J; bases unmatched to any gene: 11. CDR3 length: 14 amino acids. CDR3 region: CASSTRTGAGGAFF. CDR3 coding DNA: TGTGCCAGCAGCACCCGGACAGGGGCGGGGGGAGCTTTCTTT. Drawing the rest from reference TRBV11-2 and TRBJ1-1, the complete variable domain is EAGVAQSPRYKIIEKRQSVAFWCNPISGHATLYWYQQILGQGPKLLIQFQNNGVVDDSQLPKDRFSAERLKGVDSTLKIQPAKLEDSAVYLCASSTRTGAGGAFFGQGTRLTVV.

The CDR3 DNA sequence: TGTGCCAGCAGTTTAGCCAGGGTTGATGAGCAGTTCTTC. Its translation is CASSLARVDEQFF. The rearrangement uses TRBV28 and TRBJ2-1, with D perhaps TRBD1 (5 bases). V gave up 2 bases and J gave up 8 bases, with 10 bases separating them. This CDR3 region has 13 residues. CDR1 is MDHEN and CDR2 is SYDVKM in the germline V gene.

The CDR3 nucleotides are TGTGCCAGCGGGGACGGGGGTTCCTACAATGAGCAGTTCTTC. Its protein is CASGDGGSYNEQFF. This rearrangement joins TRBV27 to TRBJ2-1; D might be TRBD2 (6 bases). CDR1 and CDR2 (germline): MNHEY, SMNVEV (reference sequence). Trimming removed 8 bases at V and 1 base at J, with 12 bases between. CDR3 length equals 14 residues.

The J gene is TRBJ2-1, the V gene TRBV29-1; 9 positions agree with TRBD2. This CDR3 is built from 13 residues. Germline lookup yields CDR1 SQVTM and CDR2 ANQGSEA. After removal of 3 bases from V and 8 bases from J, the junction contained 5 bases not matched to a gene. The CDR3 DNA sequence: TGCAGCGTTGATAGCGGGAGTATCGATGAGCAGTTCTTC. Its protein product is CSVDSGSIDEQFF.

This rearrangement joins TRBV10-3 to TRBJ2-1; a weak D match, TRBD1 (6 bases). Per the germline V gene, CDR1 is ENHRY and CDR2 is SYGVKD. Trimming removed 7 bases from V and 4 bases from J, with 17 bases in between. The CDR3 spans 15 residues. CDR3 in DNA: TGTGCCATCACCCAGAGGAGGACAGAGTACAATGAGCAGTTCTTC. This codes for CAITQRRTEYNEQFF.

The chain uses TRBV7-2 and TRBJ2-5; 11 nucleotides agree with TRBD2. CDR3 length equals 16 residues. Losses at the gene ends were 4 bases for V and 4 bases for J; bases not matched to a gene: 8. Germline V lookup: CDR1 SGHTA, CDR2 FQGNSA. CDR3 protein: CASSSSRLAGGETQYF. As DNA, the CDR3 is TGTGCCAGCAGCTCTAGCCGCCTAGCGGGGGGAGAGACCCAGTACTTC.

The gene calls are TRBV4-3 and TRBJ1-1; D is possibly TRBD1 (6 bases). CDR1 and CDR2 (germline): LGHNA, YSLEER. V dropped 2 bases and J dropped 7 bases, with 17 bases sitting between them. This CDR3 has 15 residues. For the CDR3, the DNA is TGCGCCAGCAGCCAAAGGTGGCAGGGGTCGGGTGAAGCTTTCTTT. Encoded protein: CASSQRWQGSGEAFF.

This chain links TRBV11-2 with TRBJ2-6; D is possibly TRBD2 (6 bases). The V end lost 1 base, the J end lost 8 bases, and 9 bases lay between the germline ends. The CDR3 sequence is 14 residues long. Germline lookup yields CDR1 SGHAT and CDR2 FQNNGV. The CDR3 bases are TGTGCCAGCAGCTTAGGGAGGGTAACCAACGTCCTGACTTTC. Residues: CASSLGRVTNVLTF.

CDR3 loop: CASSPRLGPGGTGELFF. The CDR3 DNA is TGCGCCAGCAGCCCCCGGTTGGGTCCCGGGGGCACCGGGGAGCTGTTTTTT. J is TRBJ2-2 and V is TRBV5-1; TRBD2 might be the D (6 bases). V gave up 4 bases and J gave up 4 bases, with 20 bases separating them. CDR3 length: 17 residues. Germline-derived CDR1 and CDR2 are SGHRS and YFSETQ.

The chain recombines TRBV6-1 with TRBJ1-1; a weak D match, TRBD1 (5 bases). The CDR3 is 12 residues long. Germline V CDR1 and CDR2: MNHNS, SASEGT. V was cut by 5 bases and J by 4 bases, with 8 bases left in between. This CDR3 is CASSIGATEAFF. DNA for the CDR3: TGTGCCAGCAGTATAGGGGCCACTGAAGCTTTCTTT.